This is a list of T cell receptor beta chains from one sample in a study of OX40 agonist ivuxolimab in advanced cancers. Clones were sequenced by immunoSEQ multiplex PCR, and TCRdb holds only the in-frame ones, with some missing. The sample yields 50,000 to 65,000 clones, more than 85% seen once. The sequenced sample was CD4+ or CD8+ T cells sorted from blood, obtained in a trial of the OX40 agonist ivuxolimab. All receptors come from an adult with an advanced solid tumor such as melanoma, head and neck, liver or kidney cancer. CDR3s include the opening cysteine and the closing phenylalanine or tryptophan. A D gene is named only where the DNA matches it firmly. Rows give clone size only sometimes, using once, few, many, or a class for an expanded clone.

j_call: TRBJ2-2
v_call: TRBV29-1
clone_size: -
d_call: -
cdr3_aa: CSSSENTGELFF
cdr3_nt: TGCAGCTCAAGCGAGAACACCGGGGAGCTGTTTTTT

j_call: TRBJ2-5
v_call: TRBV7-9
clone_size: -
d_call: -
cdr3_aa: CASSLGALRSSVEQYF
cdr3_nt: TGTGCCAGCAGCTTAGGCGCACTAAGGAGCTCGGTTGAGCAGTACTTC

j_call: TRBJ1-2
v_call: TRBV9
clone_size: -
d_call: -
cdr3_aa: CASQGPSYGYTF
cdr3_nt: TGTGCCAGCCAAGGACCCAGCTATGGCTACACCTTC

j_call: TRBJ2-3
v_call: TRBV27
clone_size: -
d_call: TRBD2
cdr3_aa: CASGLAITDTQYF
cdr3_nt: TGTGCCAGCGGACTAGCAATCACAGATACGCAGTATTTT

j_call: TRBJ1-2
v_call: TRBV5-6
clone_size: -
d_call: -
cdr3_aa: CASSLVGSGAYGYTF
cdr3_nt: TGTGCCAGCAGCTTGGTGGGGTCAGGGGCCTATGGCTACACCTTC

j_call: TRBJ2-7
v_call: TRBV7-6
clone_size: few
d_call: TRBD1
cdr3_aa: CAIRQGVEQYF
cdr3_nt: TGTGCCATCAGACAGGGGGTCGAGCAGTACTTC

j_call: TRBJ1-1
v_call: TRBV7-8
clone_size: -
d_call: -
cdr3_aa: CASSLGVGEVGTEAFF
cdr3_nt: TGTGCCAGCAGCTTAGGAGTCGGGGAAGTAGGAACTGAAGCTTTCTTT

j_call: TRBJ1-1
v_call: TRBV19
clone_size: -
d_call: -
cdr3_aa: CASSIPGARTEAFF
cdr3_nt: TGTGCCAGTAGTATACCGGGGGCACGGACTGAAGCTTTCTTT

j_call: TRBJ2-1
v_call: TRBV7-3
clone_size: -
d_call: -
cdr3_aa: CASSLGLVGGDEQFF
cdr3_nt: TGTGCCAGCAGCCTCGGACTGGTAGGTGGCGATGAGCAGTTCTTC

j_call: TRBJ2-7
v_call: TRBV11-2
clone_size: -
d_call: TRBD2
cdr3_aa: CASINSGHEQYF
cdr3_nt: TGTGCCAGCATAAATAGCGGGCACGAGCAGTACTTC

j_call: TRBJ2-7
v_call: TRBV5-1
clone_size: -
d_call: -
cdr3_aa: CASSLWWQNNYEQYF
cdr3_nt: TGCGCCAGCAGCTTGTGGTGGCAGAACAACTACGAGCAGTACTTC

j_call: TRBJ1-1
v_call: TRBV21-1
clone_size: -
d_call: -
cdr3_aa: CASSESSGRMNTEAFF
cdr3_nt: TGTGCCAGCAGCGAATCCTCGGGCAGGATGAACACTGAAGCTTTCTTT

j_call: TRBJ2-5
v_call: TRBV7-3
clone_size: once
d_call: TRBD2
cdr3_aa: CASSLGGGETQYF
cdr3_nt: TGTGCCAGCAGCTTAGGCGGGGGGGAGACCCAGTACTTC

j_call: TRBJ2-3
v_call: TRBV13
clone_size: -
d_call: -
cdr3_aa: CASSLAGEGADTQYF
cdr3_nt: TGTGCCAGCAGCTTAGCGGGAGAAGGCGCAGATACGCAGTATTTT

j_call: TRBJ1-2
v_call: TRBV19
clone_size: -
d_call: -
cdr3_aa: CASSPAPDAVYGYTF
cdr3_nt: TGTGCCAGTAGTCCCGCCCCGGACGCGGTGTATGGCTACACCTTC

j_call: TRBJ1-2
v_call: TRBV5-5
clone_size: -
d_call: -
cdr3_aa: CASSPGPISANYGYTF
cdr3_nt: TGTGCCAGCAGCCCAGGACCGATTAGTGCTAACTATGGCTACACCTTC

j_call: TRBJ2-2
v_call: TRBV5-1
clone_size: -
d_call: -
cdr3_aa: CASSLKDTNTGELFF
cdr3_nt: TGCGCCAGCAGCTTAAAGGATACGAACACCGGGGAGCTGTTTTTT

j_call: TRBJ2-7
v_call: TRBV7-2
clone_size: -
d_call: TRBD1
cdr3_aa: CASSPGQGAFNEQYF
cdr3_nt: TGTGCCAGCAGCCCGGGACAGGGGGCTTTCAACGAGCAGTACTTC

j_call: TRBJ2-5
v_call: TRBV7-3
clone_size: -
d_call: TRBD2
cdr3_aa: CASSLSGLVLETQYF
cdr3_nt: TGTGCCAGCAGCCTGTCGGGACTAGTATTGGAGACCCAGTACTTC

j_call: TRBJ1-1
v_call: TRBV2
clone_size: -
d_call: -
cdr3_aa: CASSEGGEAFF
cdr3_nt: TGTGCCAGCAGTGAAGGCGGTGAAGCTTTCTTT

j_call: TRBJ2-1
v_call: TRBV11-2
clone_size: -
d_call: TRBD2
cdr3_aa: CASSGPGLAGESFYNEQFF
cdr3_nt: TGTGCCAGCAGCGGGCCGGGACTAGCGGGAGAGAGTTTCTACAATGAGCAGTTCTTC

j_call: TRBJ2-7
v_call: TRBV14
clone_size: -
d_call: TRBD2
cdr3_aa: CASSQVAGSGEQYF
cdr3_nt: TGTGCCAGCAGCCAAGTAGCGGGGTCTGGTGAGCAGTACTTC

j_call: TRBJ2-1
v_call: TRBV6-5
clone_size: -
d_call: -
cdr3_aa: CASSYGGSYNEQFF
cdr3_nt: TGTGCCAGCAGTTACGGGGGCTCCTACAATGAGCAGTTCTTC

j_call: TRBJ1-5
v_call: TRBV19
clone_size: -
d_call: TRBD1
cdr3_aa: CASSTFPGQGAGQPQHF
cdr3_nt: TGTGCCAGTAGCACATTCCCGGGACAGGGGGCCGGTCAGCCCCAGCATTTT

j_call: TRBJ2-7
v_call: TRBV2
clone_size: once
d_call: -
cdr3_aa: CASNGGNSYEQYF
cdr3_nt: TGTGCCAGCAATGGAGGGAACTCCTACGAGCAGTACTTC

j_call: TRBJ2-7
v_call: TRBV5-4
clone_size: -
d_call: -
cdr3_aa: CASSLDGDPYEQYF
cdr3_nt: TGTGCCAGCAGCTTGGACGGGGACCCCTACGAGCAGTACTTC

j_call: TRBJ1-2
v_call: TRBV14
clone_size: -
d_call: -
cdr3_aa: CASSFGGNGYTF
cdr3_nt: TGTGCCAGCAGCTTCGGGGGCAATGGCTACACCTTC

j_call: TRBJ2-3
v_call: TRBV6-5
clone_size: -
d_call: -
cdr3_aa: CASSYIGVVTDTQYF
cdr3_nt: TGTGCCAGCAGTTACATAGGAGTTGTCACAGATACGCAGTATTTT

j_call: TRBJ2-7
v_call: TRBV4-3
clone_size: -
d_call: TRBD1
cdr3_aa: CASSQDRDRGYEQYF
cdr3_nt: TGCGCCAGCAGCCAAGACCGGGACAGGGGTTACGAGCAGTACTTC

j_call: TRBJ2-5
v_call: TRBV6-5
clone_size: -
d_call: -
cdr3_aa: CASSYGRPGTQYF
cdr3_nt: TGTGCCAGCAGTTACGGGAGGCCCGGGACCCAGTACTTC

j_call: TRBJ1-1
v_call: TRBV6-6
clone_size: -
d_call: -
cdr3_aa: CASSFTGLAEAFF
cdr3_nt: TGTGCCAGCAGTTTTACAGGGCTGGCTGAAGCTTTCTTT

j_call: TRBJ1-2
v_call: TRBV27
clone_size: -
d_call: TRBD1
cdr3_aa: CASRMGTATLWSYTF
cdr3_nt: TGTGCCAGCAGGATGGGGACAGCTACTCTATGGAGTTACACCTTC

j_call: TRBJ2-7
v_call: TRBV11-2
clone_size: -
d_call: -
cdr3_aa: CASSLSGSRSYEQYF
cdr3_nt: TGTGCCAGCAGCTTATCTGGTAGCCGCTCCTACGAGCAGTACTTC

j_call: TRBJ2-7
v_call: TRBV19
clone_size: -
d_call: TRBD1
cdr3_aa: CASSIGTGDDEQYF
cdr3_nt: TGTGCCAGTAGTATTGGGACAGGGGATGACGAGCAGTACTTC

j_call: TRBJ1-2
v_call: TRBV5-6
clone_size: few
d_call: -
cdr3_aa: CASRQGTSRNGYTF
cdr3_nt: TGTGCCAGCAGACAAGGGACGAGCCGTAATGGCTACACCTTC

j_call: TRBJ1-1
v_call: TRBV10-3
clone_size: few
d_call: -
cdr3_aa: CAISPTGTEAFF
cdr3_nt: TGTGCCATCAGTCCGACGGGGACTGAAGCTTTCTTT

j_call: TRBJ2-3
v_call: TRBV5-6
clone_size: -
d_call: TRBD2
cdr3_aa: CASSLELGLTSPDTQYF
cdr3_nt: TGTGCCAGCAGCTTGGAGTTGGGATTGACTAGCCCAGATACGCAGTATTTT

j_call: TRBJ2-1
v_call: TRBV2
clone_size: -
d_call: TRBD2
cdr3_aa: CASRGLAGDSYNEQFF
cdr3_nt: TGTGCCAGCAGGGGACTAGCGGGGGACTCCTACAATGAGCAGTTCTTC

j_call: TRBJ2-7
v_call: TRBV9
clone_size: -
d_call: -
cdr3_aa: CASSPGGSSYEQYF
cdr3_nt: TGTGCCAGCAGCCCTGGGGGGTCCTCCTACGAGCAGTACTTC

j_call: TRBJ2-5
v_call: TRBV5-4
clone_size: -
d_call: -
cdr3_aa: CASSLITGAETQYF
cdr3_nt: TGTGCCAGCAGCTTGATCACGGGAGCAGAGACCCAGTACTTC